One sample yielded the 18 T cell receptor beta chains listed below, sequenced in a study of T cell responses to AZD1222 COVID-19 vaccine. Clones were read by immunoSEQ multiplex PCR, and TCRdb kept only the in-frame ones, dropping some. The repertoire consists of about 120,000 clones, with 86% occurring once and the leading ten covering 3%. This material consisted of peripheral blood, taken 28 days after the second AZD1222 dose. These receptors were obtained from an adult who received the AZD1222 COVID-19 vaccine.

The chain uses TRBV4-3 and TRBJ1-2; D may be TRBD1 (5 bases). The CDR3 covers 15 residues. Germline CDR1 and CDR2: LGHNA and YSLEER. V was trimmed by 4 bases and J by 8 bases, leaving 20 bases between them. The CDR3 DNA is TGCGCCAGCAGCCTATCGGGCGGGACTCCATACGGCTACACCTTC. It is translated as CASSLSGGTPYGYTF.

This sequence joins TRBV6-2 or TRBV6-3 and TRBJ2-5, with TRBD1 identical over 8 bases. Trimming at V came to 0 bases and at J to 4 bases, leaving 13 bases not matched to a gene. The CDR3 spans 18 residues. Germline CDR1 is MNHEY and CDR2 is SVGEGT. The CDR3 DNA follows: TGTGCCAGCAGTTACTCTAAAACGACAGGGGAACGGGCAGAGACCCAGTACTTC. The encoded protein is CASSYSKTTGERAETQYF.

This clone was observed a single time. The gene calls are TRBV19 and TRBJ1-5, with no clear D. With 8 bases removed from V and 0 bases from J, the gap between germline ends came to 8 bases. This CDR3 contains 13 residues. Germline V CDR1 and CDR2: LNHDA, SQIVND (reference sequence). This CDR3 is CASAGSSNQPQHF. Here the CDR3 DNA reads TGTGCCAGTGCTGGGAGTAGCAATCAGCCCCAGCATTTT.

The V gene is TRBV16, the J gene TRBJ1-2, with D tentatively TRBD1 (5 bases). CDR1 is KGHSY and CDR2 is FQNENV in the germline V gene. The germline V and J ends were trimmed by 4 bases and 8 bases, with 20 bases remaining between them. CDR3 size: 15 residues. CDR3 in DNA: TGTGCCAGCAGCCCCACCACTCCGGGGGTAGAGGGCTACACCTTC. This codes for CASSPTTPGVEGYTF.

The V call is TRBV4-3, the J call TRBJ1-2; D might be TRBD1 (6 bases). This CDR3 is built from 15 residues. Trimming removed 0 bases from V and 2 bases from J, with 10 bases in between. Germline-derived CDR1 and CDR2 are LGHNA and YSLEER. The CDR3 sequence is CASSQDPGGNYGYTF. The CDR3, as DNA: TGCGCCAGCAGCCAAGACCCCGGGGGCAACTATGGCTACACCTTC.

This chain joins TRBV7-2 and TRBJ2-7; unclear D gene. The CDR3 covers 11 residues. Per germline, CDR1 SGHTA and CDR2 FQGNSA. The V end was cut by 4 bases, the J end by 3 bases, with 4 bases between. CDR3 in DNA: TGTGCCAGCAGCTATGACTACGAGCAGTACTTC. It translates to CASSYDYEQYF.

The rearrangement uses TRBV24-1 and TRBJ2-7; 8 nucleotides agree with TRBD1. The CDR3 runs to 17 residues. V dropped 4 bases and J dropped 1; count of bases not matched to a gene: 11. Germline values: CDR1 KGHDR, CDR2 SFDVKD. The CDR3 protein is CATSDLTWTGYSYEQYF. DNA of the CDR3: TGTGCCACCAGTGACCTAACCTGGACAGGGTATTCCTACGAGCAGTACTTC.

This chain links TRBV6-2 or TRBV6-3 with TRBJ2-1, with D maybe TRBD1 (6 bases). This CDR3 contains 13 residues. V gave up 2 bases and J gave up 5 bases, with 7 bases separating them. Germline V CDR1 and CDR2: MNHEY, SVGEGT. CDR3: CASSYRDNNEQFF. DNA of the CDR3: TGTGCCAGCAGTTACCGGGACAACAATGAGCAGTTCTTC.

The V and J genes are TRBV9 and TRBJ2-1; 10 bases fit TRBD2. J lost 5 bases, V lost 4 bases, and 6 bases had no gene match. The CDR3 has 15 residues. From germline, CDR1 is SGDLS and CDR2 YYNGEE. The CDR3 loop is CASSTSGATHNEQFF. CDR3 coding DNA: TGTGCCAGCAGCACTAGCGGGGCAACTCACAATGAGCAGTTCTTC.

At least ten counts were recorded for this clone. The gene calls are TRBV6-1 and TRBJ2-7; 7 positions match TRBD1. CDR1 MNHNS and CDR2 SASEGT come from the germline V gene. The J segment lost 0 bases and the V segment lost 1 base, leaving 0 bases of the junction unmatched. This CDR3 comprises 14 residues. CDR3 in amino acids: CASSEGDSSYEQYF. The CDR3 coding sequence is TGTGCCAGCAGTGAAGGGGACAGCTCCTACGAGCAGTACTTC.

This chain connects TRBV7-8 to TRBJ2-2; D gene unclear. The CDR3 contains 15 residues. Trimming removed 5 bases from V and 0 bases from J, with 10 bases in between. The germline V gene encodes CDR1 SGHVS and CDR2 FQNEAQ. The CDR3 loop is CASSRDTTNTGELFF. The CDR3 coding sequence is TGTGCCAGCAGCCGAGACACCACGAACACCGGGGAGCTGTTTTTT.

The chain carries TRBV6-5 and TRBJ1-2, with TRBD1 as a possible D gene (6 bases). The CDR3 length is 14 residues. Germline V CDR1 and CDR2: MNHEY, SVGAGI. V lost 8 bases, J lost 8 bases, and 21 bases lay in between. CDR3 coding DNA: TGTGCCAGCGTAGGGGGTAGGGGGGCGTTGGGCTACACCTTC. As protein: CASVGGRGALGYTF.

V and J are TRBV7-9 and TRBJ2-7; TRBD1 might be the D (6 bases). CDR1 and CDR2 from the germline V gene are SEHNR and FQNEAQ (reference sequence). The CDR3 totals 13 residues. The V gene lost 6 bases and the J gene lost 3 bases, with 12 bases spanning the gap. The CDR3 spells CASRRDTFYEQYF. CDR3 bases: TGTGCCAGCAGGAGGGACACTTTCTACGAGCAGTACTTC. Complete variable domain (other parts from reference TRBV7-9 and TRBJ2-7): DTGVSQNPRHKITKRGQNVTFRCDPISEHNRLYWYRQTLGQGPEFLTYFQNEAQLEKSRLLSDRFSAERPKGSFSTLEIQRTEQGDSAMYLCASRRDTFYEQYFGPGTRLTVT.

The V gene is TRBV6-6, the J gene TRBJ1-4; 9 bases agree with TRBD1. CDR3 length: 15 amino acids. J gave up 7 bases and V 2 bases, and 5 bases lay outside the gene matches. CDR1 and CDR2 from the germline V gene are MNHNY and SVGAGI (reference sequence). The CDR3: CASSYDGTGSEKLFF. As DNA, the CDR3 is TGTGCCAGCAGTTACGATGGGACAGGGAGTGAAAAACTGTTTTTT.

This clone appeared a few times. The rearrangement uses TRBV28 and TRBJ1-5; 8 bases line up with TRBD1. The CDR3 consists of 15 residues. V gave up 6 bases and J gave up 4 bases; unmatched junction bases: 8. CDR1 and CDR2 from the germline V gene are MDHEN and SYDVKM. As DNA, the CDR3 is TGTGCCAGCAGAATGTTTGGGACAGGTAATCAGCCCCAGCATTTT. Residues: CASRMFGTGNQPQHF. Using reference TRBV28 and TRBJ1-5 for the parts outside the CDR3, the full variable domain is DVKVTQSSRYLVKRTGEKVFLECVQDMDHENMFWYRQDPGLGLRLIYFSYDVKMKEKGDIPEGYSVSREKKERFSLILESASTNQTSMYLCASRMFGTGNQPQHFGDGTRLSIL.

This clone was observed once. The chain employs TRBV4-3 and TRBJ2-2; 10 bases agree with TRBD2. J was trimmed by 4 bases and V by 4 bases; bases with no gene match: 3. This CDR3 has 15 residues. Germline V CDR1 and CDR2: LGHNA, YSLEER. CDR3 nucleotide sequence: TGCGCCAGCAGCCGGGGACTAGCGTTCACCGGGGAGCTGTTTTTT. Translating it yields CASSRGLAFTGELFF.

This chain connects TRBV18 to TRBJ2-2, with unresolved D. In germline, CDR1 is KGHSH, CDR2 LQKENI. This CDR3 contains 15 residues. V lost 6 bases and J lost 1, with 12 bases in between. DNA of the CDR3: TGTGCCAGCTCCCCTTCGCCTTTGAACACCGGGGAGCTGTTTTTT. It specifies CASSPSPLNTGELFF. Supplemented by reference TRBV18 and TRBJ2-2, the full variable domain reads NAGVMQNPRHLVRRRGQEARLRCSPMKGHSHVYWYRQLPEEGLKFMVYLQKENIIDESGMPKERFSAEFPKEGPSILRIQQVVRGDSAAYFCASSPSPLNTGELFFGEGSRLTVL.

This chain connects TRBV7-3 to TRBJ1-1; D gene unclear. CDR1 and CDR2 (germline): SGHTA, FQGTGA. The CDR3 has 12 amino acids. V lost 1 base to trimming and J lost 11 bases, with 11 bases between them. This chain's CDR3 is CASSLRTEWAFF. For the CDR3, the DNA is TGTGCCAGCAGCTTAAGGACTGAATGGGCTTTCTTT.